These 3 T cell receptor beta chains originate from one sample sequenced in a study of beta chain features in type 1 diabetes. The authors reverse transcribed all of the isolated RNA, so sequencing captured expressed TCRB transcripts. Sequencing used immunoSEQ multiplex PCR; TCRdb keeps in-frame clones, though not all of them. The sample has under 550,000 clones, about an eighth seen once. Sequenced input: naive CD4+ T cells from blood. All receptors come from a woman under 30 in good health.

V is TRBV9 and J is TRBJ2-5; 10 nucleotides agree with TRBD1. Germline values: CDR1 SGDLS, CDR2 YYNGEE. The CDR3 spans 15 residues. V lost 4 bases to trimming and J lost 3 bases; unmatched junction nucleotides: 6. The CDR3 protein is CASSRSGTGEETQYF. CDR3 in DNA: TGTGCCAGCAGCCGGTCCGGGACAGGGGAAGAGACCCAGTACTTC.

The genes are TRBV30 and TRBJ2-1; a possible D gene is TRBD2 (7 bases). Trimming cost V 4 bases and J 9 bases, with 13 bases left between them. Germline CDR1 reads GTSNPN; CDR2 reads SVGIG (reference sequence). This CDR3 comprises 12 residues. CDR3 residues: CAWTRGGVEQFF. In DNA form, the CDR3 reads TGTGCCTGGACCCGAGGGGGGGTTGAGCAGTTCTTC.

This chain connects TRBV6-6 to TRBJ1-1; D is perhaps TRBD1 (5 bases). Per germline, CDR1 MNHNY and CDR2 SVGAGI (reference sequence). Trimming cost V 7 bases and J 1 base, with 10 bases left between them. The length of the CDR3 is 13 residues. The CDR3 protein is CASILGGNTEAFF. For the CDR3, the DNA is TGTGCCAGCATCCTTGGGGGGAACACTGAAGCTTTCTTT.